The 18 T cell receptor beta chains given below trace back to one sample, sequenced in a study of high-grade serous ovarian cancer treatment subgroups. Tumor samples were obtained before definitive surgery or chemotherapy. Assay: immunoSEQ multiplex PCR; the TCRdb copy retains only in-frame clones and omits some. The sample holds about 36,000 clones, over 60% seen once. The sample consisted of tumor tissue. The receptors shown here come from a human donor with high-grade serous ovarian cancer.

The rearrangement uses TRBV18 and TRBJ2-1; D remains ambiguous. V was pared by 2 bases and J by 6 bases, with 11 bases between. Germline loops: CDR1 KGHSH, CDR2 LQKENI. The CDR3 runs to 14 residues. This CDR3 is CASSPIPGSNEQFF. The CDR3 nucleotides are TGTGCCAGCTCACCAATCCCCGGTAGCAATGAGCAGTTCTTC. Full variable domain (rest looked up from reference TRBV18 and TRBJ2-1): NAGVMQNPRHLVRRRGQEARLRCSPMKGHSHVYWYRQLPEEGLKFMVYLQKENIIDESGMPKERFSAEFPKEGPSILRIQQVVRGDSAAYFCASSPIPGSNEQFFGPGTRLTVL.

The chain uses TRBV10-2 and TRBJ1-1; D is possibly TRBD1 (5 bases). This CDR3 has 12 amino acids. The V gene lost 10 bases and the J gene lost 3 bases, with 12 bases spanning the gap. CDR1 is WSHSY, CDR2 SAAADI, per germline. CDR3 nucleotide sequence: TGCGCCACGGGGGACGGGGACACTGAAGCTTTCTTT. Its protein product is CATGDGDTEAFF.

The V call is TRBV28, the J call TRBJ1-1; 7 nucleotides match TRBD1. In germline, CDR1 is MDHEN, CDR2 SYDVKM. Losses at the gene ends were 4 bases for V and 5 bases for J; bases not matched to a gene: 7. The CDR3 contains 14 residues. The CDR3 here is CASSYTGARTEAFF. The CDR3 DNA follows: TGTGCCAGCAGTTACACAGGGGCAAGGACTGAAGCTTTCTTT.

The chain combines TRBV5-1 with TRBJ2-7; 14 bases align to TRBD2. Trimming cost V 3 bases and J 2 bases; bases outside gene matches: 7. Germline V gene lookup returns CDR1 SGHRS and CDR2 YFSETQ. This CDR3 has 17 residues. CDR3: CASSWGLAGEGAYEQYF. The CDR3 DNA reads TGCGCCAGCAGCTGGGGACTAGCGGGAGAGGGGGCCTACGAGCAGTACTTC.

This clone was found a few times. The V and J genes are TRBV7-9 and TRBJ1-1; no clear D gene. The CDR3 consists of 14 residues. Germline CDR1 is SEHNR and CDR2 is FQNEAQ (reference sequence). The germline V and J ends were trimmed by 8 bases and 1 base, with 14 bases remaining between them. The CDR3 coding sequence is TGTGCCAGCTACCGTTCCCCGGGGAACACTGAAGCTTTCTTT. It is translated as CASYRSPGNTEAFF.

This clone was found once. The rearrangement links TRBV28 to TRBJ1-1; TRBD1 agrees at 7 bases. The CDR3 length is 15 residues. V shed 4 bases and J 5 bases; nucleotides not matched to a gene: 10. The germline CDR1 and CDR2 sequences are MDHEN and SYDVKM. DNA for the CDR3: TGTGCCAGCAGTTCCAACAGGGGCGGGTGGACTGAAGCTTTCTTT. Translating it yields CASSSNRGGWTEAFF.

The chain combines TRBV27 with TRBJ2-7; D is unclear. CDR1 and CDR2 (germline): MNHEY, SMNVEV (reference sequence). V was clipped by 1 base and J by 1 base, with 5 bases between them. The CDR3 has 13 amino acids. Here the CDR3 DNA reads TGTGCCAGCAGTTTATTGGCTTCCTACGAGCAGTACTTC. Its protein is CASSLLASYEQYF.

This chain links TRBV6-5 with TRBJ2-3; TRBD1 or TRBD2 may be the D gene (5 bases each). CDR1 and CDR2 (germline): MNHEY, SVGAGI. CDR3 length equals 15 residues. V dropped 4 bases and J dropped 1 base, with 12 bases sitting between them. The CDR3 DNA follows: TGTGCCAGCAGTTCGAGGGGAGAGGGCACAGATACGCAGTATTTT. This codes for CASSSRGEGTDTQYF.

The CDR3 loop reads CASCSGGNTGELFF. CDR3 coding DNA: TGTGCCAGCTGCTCGGGAGGGAACACCGGGGAGCTGTTTTTT. The chain recombines TRBV28 with TRBJ2-2; TRBD2 aligns across 7 bases. The length of the CDR3 is 14 residues. Germline loops: CDR1 MDHEN, CDR2 SYDVKM. V trimming: 8 bases; J trimming: 1 base; junction bases outside the gene matches: 4.

This chain connects TRBV18 to TRBJ2-3; unclear D gene. Germline V lookup: CDR1 KGHSH, CDR2 LQKENI. The CDR3 runs to 14 residues. Deletions cut 2 bases from V and 3 bases from J, with 9 bases between. The CDR3 region is CASSPSTETDTQYF. CDR3 sequence (DNA): TGTGCCAGCTCACCAAGTACAGAGACAGATACGCAGTATTTT.

This chain joins TRBV19 and TRBJ2-3; 8 nucleotides match TRBD2. This CDR3 comprises 14 residues. Germline V gives CDR1 LNHDA, CDR2 SQIVND (reference sequence). The J segment lost 4 bases and the V segment lost 11 bases, leaving 11 bases of the junction unmatched. The DNA of the CDR3 is TGTGCCTCCGAGGCGGGGGGCTTGGCAGATACGCAGTATTTT. Amino acid sequence: CASEAGGLADTQYF.

This sequence joins TRBV6-6 and TRBJ1-2; D may be TRBD1 (5 bases). The CDR3 totals 15 residues. V shed 5 bases and J shed 8 bases, with 21 bases lying between them. Germline values: CDR1 MNHNY, CDR2 SVGAGI (reference sequence). Here the CDR3 reads CASSPQGPGGGGYTF. Here the CDR3 DNA reads TGTGCCAGCAGTCCCCAGGGACCGGGGGGGGGAGGCTACACCTTC.

The V call is TRBV28, the J call TRBJ1-4, with no clear D. This CDR3 is 13 amino acids long. In germline, CDR1 is MDHEN, CDR2 SYDVKM. Trimming cost V 6 bases and J 7 bases, with 12 bases left between them. For the CDR3, the DNA is TGTGCCAGCAGCCTCACTCTTGGTGAAAAACTGTTTTTT. It yields the protein CASSLTLGEKLFF.

This clone was counted between two and nine times. CDR3 in amino acids: CASNLAGIDEQYF. In nucleotides, the CDR3 is TGTGCCAGCAACCTAGCGGGAATCGACGAGCAGTACTTC. The V call is TRBV11-2, the J call TRBJ2-7, with 9 bases aligning to TRBD2. V shed 7 bases and J 5 bases; nucleotides not matched to a gene: 6. Germline values: CDR1 SGHAT, CDR2 FQNNGV. The CDR3 is 13 residues long. The full variable domain, completed using reference TRBV11-2 and TRBJ2-7, is EAGVAQSPRYKIIEKRQSVAFWCNPISGHATLYWYQQILGQGPKLLIQFQNNGVVDDSQLPKDRFSAERLKGVDSTLKIQPAKLEDSAVYLCASNLAGIDEQYFGPGTRLTVT.

J is TRBJ2-2 and V is TRBV7-2; D gene uncertain. The V end was cut by 3 bases, the J end by 7 bases, with 9 bases between. The V gene's germline CDR1 is SGHTA and CDR2 FQGNSA. The CDR3 is 13 amino acids. The CDR3, as DNA: TGTGCCAGCAGCTTTTTCGGACGCGGGGAGCTGTTTTTT. Translation gives CASSFFGRGELFF.

This chain joins TRBV5-4 and TRBJ2-3, with D perhaps given as TRBD1 or TRBD2 (5 bases each). Germline values: CDR1 SGHNT, CDR2 YYREEE (reference sequence). This CDR3 comprises 14 residues. Between the trimmed V and J ends, which lost 0 bases and 9 bases, there was a span of 14 bases. The CDR3 coding sequence is TGTGCCAGCAGCTTGGTGGGGACGCTAGAGACGCAGTATTTT. Encoded protein: CASSLVGTLETQYF. Full variable domain (outside the CDR3, taken from reference TRBV5-4 and TRBJ2-3): ETGVTQSPTHLIKTRGQQVTLRCSSQSGHNTVSWYQQALGQGPQFIFQYYREEENGRGNFPPRFSGLQFPNYSSELNVNALELDDSALYLCASSLVGTLETQYFGPGTRLTVL.

The rearrangement joins TRBV2 to TRBJ2-7, with D possibly matching TRBD1 (5 bases). V gave up 2 bases and J gave up 5 bases, with 10 bases separating them. This CDR3 is built from 13 residues. CDR1 is SNHLY, CDR2 FYNNEI, per germline. The CDR3, as DNA: TGTGCCAGCAGTGAATGGCAGGGTAACGAGCAGTACTTC. Translation: CASSEWQGNEQYF.

This chain uses TRBV9 with TRBJ1-1, with D uncertain. The CDR3 totals 15 residues. V lost 4 bases and J 1 base, leaving 14 bases between the germline ends. CDR1 and CDR2 (germline): SGDLS, YYNGEE. DNA of the CDR3: TGTGCCAGCAGCACCGACGCTCGGAGGAACACTGAAGCTTTCTTT. Translating gives CASSTDARRNTEAFF.